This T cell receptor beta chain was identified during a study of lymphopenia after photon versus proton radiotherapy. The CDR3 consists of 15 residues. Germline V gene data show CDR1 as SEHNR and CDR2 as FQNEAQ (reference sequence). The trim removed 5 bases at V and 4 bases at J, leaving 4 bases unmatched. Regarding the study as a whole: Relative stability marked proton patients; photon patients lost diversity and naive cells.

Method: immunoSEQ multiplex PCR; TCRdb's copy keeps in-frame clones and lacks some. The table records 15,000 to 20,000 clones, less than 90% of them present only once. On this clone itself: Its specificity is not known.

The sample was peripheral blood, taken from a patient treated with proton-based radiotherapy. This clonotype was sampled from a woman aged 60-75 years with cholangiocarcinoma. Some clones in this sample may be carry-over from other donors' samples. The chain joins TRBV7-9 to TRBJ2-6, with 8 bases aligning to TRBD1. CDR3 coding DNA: TGTGCCAGCAGCGTGACAGGGGCCGGGGCCAACGTCCTGACTTTC. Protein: CASSVTGAGANVLTF.